This passage covers 3 T cell receptor beta chains from one sample sequenced in a study of Ad26.COV2.S vaccination and SARS-CoV-2 variants. Assay used: immunoSEQ multiplex PCR; TCRdb lists only in-frame clones, some missing. Of 350,000 to 500,000 clones listed, 90% are singletons. Noted treatment: some 20 received Ad26.COV2.S at low or high dose, single or two shots; 5 received placebo; per-sample allocation not given. Vaccine and placebo recipients were sampled on day 63 after the first injection. This specimen consisted of peripheral blood, obtained in a trial of Ad26.COV2.S vaccine versus placebo. These receptors all come from a person between 18 and 59 years old who received the Ad26.COV2.S COVID-19 vaccine or a placebo.

The chain carries TRBV7-2 and TRBJ1-4, with D uncertain. V was clipped by 2 bases and J by 0 bases, with 4 bases between them. Germline CDR1 is SGHTA and CDR2 is FQGNSA. This CDR3 has 14 amino acids. The CDR3 DNA reads TGTGCCAGCAGCTTATTAGCAACTAATGAAAAACTGTTTTTT. It yields the protein CASSLLATNEKLFF.

The V call is TRBV15, the J call TRBJ2-3, with 7 bases matching TRBD1. V was clipped by 3 bases and J by 2 bases; unmatched bases: 8. The length of the CDR3 is 16 residues. CDR1 is LNHNV and CDR2 is YYDKDF in the germline V gene (reference sequence). CDR3 region: CATSRGDRGYTDTQYF. The CDR3, as DNA: TGTGCCACCAGCAGGGGGGACAGAGGGTACACAGATACGCAGTATTTT.

The V and J genes are TRBV27 and TRBJ2-1; the D gene could be TRBD1 or TRBD2 (5 bases each). Germline CDR1 is MNHEY and CDR2 is SMNVEV (reference sequence). V lost 4 bases and J 8 bases, leaving 18 bases between the germline ends. The CDR3 has 15 residues. The chain's CDR3 is CASSWGPGTGDEQFF. The CDR3 DNA reads as TGTGCCAGCAGTTGGGGTCCGGGGACGGGCGATGAGCAGTTCTTC.